This TCR beta chain was sequenced during a study of cytotoxic CD8 clonotypes in ibrutinib-treated CLL. Study-wide results and limits: The study found public clonotypes uncommon, contracting or stable on treatment. Clonality went higher at ibrutinib response and then dropped back toward baseline at progression.

TCRdb's table, derived via immunoSEQ multiplex PCR, lists solely in-frame clones and lacks some. This sample has approximately 340,000 clones, with 60% to 80% found just once. Notes on this clone: No antigen is known for it.

The germline gives CDR1 SEHNR, CDR2 FQNEAQ (reference sequence). This CDR3 is built from 13 residues. Trimming removed 3 bases at V and 2 bases at J, with 7 bases between. Specimen: PBMCs, collected after 36 months of ibrutinib treatment. The chain employs TRBV7-9 and TRBJ1-2; D might be TRBD1 (5 bases). The TCR was taken from a human donor with chronic lymphocytic leukemia. CDR3 in amino acids: CASSFQGNYGYTF. The CDR3 DNA is TGTGCCAGCAGCTTCCAGGGAAACTATGGCTACACCTTC.